This entry lists 27 T cell receptor beta chains sequenced from one sample in a study of blood T cell repertoires in COVID-19. Profiled with immunoSEQ multiplex PCR; TCRdb holds only in-frame clones, not every one. The sample holds about 46,000 clones, about 82% seen once. Sequencing used peripheral blood. These receptors were obtained from a man aged 80 or over with active COVID-19.

The chain combines TRBV28 with TRBJ1-2; a weak D match, TRBD1 (5 bases). The CDR3 is 14 residues long. V lost 3 bases and J 3 bases, leaving 11 bases between the germline ends. Germline CDR1 and CDR2: MDHEN and SYDVKM. The CDR3 DNA sequence: TGTGCCAGCAGTTTGAGGGGAGGAGACTATGGCTACACCTTC. This codes for CASSLRGGDYGYTF.

This clone was detected a few times. The chain employs TRBV18 and TRBJ2-7, with 10 positions matching TRBD1. CDR1 is KGHSH, CDR2 LQKENI, per germline. Unmatched junction bases numbered 8, after V lost 8 bases and J lost 4 bases. The CDR3 has 14 residues. CDR3: CASMRDRGSYEQYF. The CDR3 DNA sequence: TGTGCCAGCATGAGGGACAGGGGTTCTTACGAGCAGTACTTC.

The J gene is TRBJ1-2, the V gene TRBV14, with TRBD1 as a possible D gene (6 bases). CDR3 length equals 13 residues. V lost 4 bases, J lost 4 bases, and 10 bases lay in between. Per the germline V gene, CDR1 is SGHDN and CDR2 is FVKESK. The CDR3 region has the DNA TGTGCCAGCAGCCCAGGACAGCTCTATGGCTACACCTTC. This codes for CASSPGQLYGYTF.

CDR3 region: CASRQSVGREYGYTF. In DNA form, the CDR3 reads TGTGCCAGCAGGCAGAGTGTGGGGCGGGAGTATGGCTACACCTTC. J is TRBJ1-2 and V is TRBV6-5; perhaps TRBD1 as D (5 bases). Germline lookup yields CDR1 MNHEY and CDR2 SVGAGI. Trimming took 6 bases from V and 5 from J, leaving 19 bases between them. CDR3 length equals 15 residues.

The chain has TRBV6-5 and TRBJ1-1; 7 bases map to TRBD1. The CDR3 extends over 14 amino acids. Germline assignment: CDR1 MNHEY and CDR2 SVGAGI. V dropped 2 bases and J dropped 4; count of bases not matched to a gene: 4. The CDR3 region has the DNA TGTGCCAGCAGTTACCAAGCAGGGGGCACTGAAGCTTTCTTT. Residues: CASSYQAGGTEAFF.

J is TRBJ1-1 and V is TRBV28; D may be TRBD1 (5 bases). The CDR3 totals 15 residues. V lost 4 bases, J lost 1 base, and 13 bases lay in between. Germline loops: CDR1 MDHEN, CDR2 SYDVKM. CDR3 residues: CASSSLRGTNTEAFF. The CDR3 DNA reads TGTGCCAGCAGTTCTCTAAGGGGAACGAACACTGAAGCTTTCTTT.

This clone was detected a few times. CDR3: CASSLGDSRTGNTIYF. CDR3 coding DNA: TGTGCCAGCAGCTTAGGGGACAGCCGGACTGGAAACACCATATATTTT. This chain joins TRBV7-2 and TRBJ1-3, with 7 bases aligning to TRBD1. This CDR3 comprises 16 residues. Per the germline V gene, CDR1 is SGHTA and CDR2 is FQGNSA. V lost 1 base to trimming and J lost 2 bases; unmatched junction nucleotides: 5.

This clone was observed a few times. The CDR3 coding sequence is TGTGCCAGCAGCCAAAGTCTAGGGGTTGGAAACACCATATATTTT. Residues: CASSQSLGVGNTIYF. The chain uses TRBV3-1 (or the pseudogene TRBV3-2) and TRBJ1-3, with D perhaps matching TRBD1 (5 bases). Germline V gives CDR1 LGHDT, CDR2 YNNKEL (reference sequence). The CDR3 loop spans 15 amino acids. Trimming removed 2 bases from V and 3 bases from J, with 11 bases in between.

The sample holds a few counts of this clone. The chain joins TRBV7-9 to TRBJ1-3; D is unclear. Germline loops: CDR1 SEHNR, CDR2 FQNEAQ (reference sequence). The CDR3 loop spans 15 amino acids. V dropped 5 bases and J dropped 0 bases, with 11 bases sitting between them. The CDR3 sequence: CASSPRPSSGNTIYF. CDR3 nucleotide sequence: TGTGCCAGCAGCCCACGTCCTAGCTCTGGAAACACCATATATTTT.

The V call is TRBV7-2, the J call TRBJ2-3; 11 bases are a match to TRBD2. The J segment lost 6 bases and the V segment lost 1 base, leaving 12 bases of the junction unmatched. The CDR3 extends over 18 amino acids. From germline, CDR1 is SGHTA and CDR2 FQGNSA. The CDR3 reads CASSLGMSSGRISDTQYF. CDR3 DNA: TGTGCCAGCAGCTTAGGAATGTCTAGCGGGAGGATTTCGGATACGCAGTATTTT.

This clone came up a few times. V gene TRBV6-1 combines with J gene TRBJ2-4; 8 nucleotides line up with TRBD2. Germline V gene sequence: CDR1 MNHNS, CDR2 SASEGT. Trimming took 4 bases from V and 0 from J; bases not matched to a gene: 8. This CDR3 contains 17 residues. The CDR3 bases are TGTGCCAGCAGTGGGAGCGGGAGTGGGGGAGCCAAAAACATTCAGTACTTC. Protein sequence: CASSGSGSGGAKNIQYF.

V gene TRBV10-1 combines with J gene TRBJ2-2; D is perhaps TRBD2 (6 bases). Germline loops: CDR1 WNHNN, CDR2 SYGVQD (reference sequence). Trimming removed 3 bases from V and 5 bases from J, with 22 bases in between. The CDR3 extends over 18 amino acids. The CDR3 here is CASSDNTGTREGTGELFF. For the CDR3, the DNA is TGCGCCAGCAGTGACAACACCGGGACTCGCGAAGGAACCGGGGAGCTGTTTTTT.

The sample holds a few counts of this clone. V gene TRBV30 combines with J gene TRBJ1-4; TRBD1 might be the D (5 bases). There are 14 residues in the CDR3. Germline V CDR1 and CDR2: GTSNPN, SVGIG (reference sequence). The V end lost 5 bases, the J end lost 8 bases, and 18 bases lay between the germline ends. The chain's CDR3 is CAWRHIGAKEKLFF. The DNA for the CDR3 is TGTGCCTGGCGGCATATTGGGGCGAAGGAAAAACTGTTTTTT.

The rearrangement joins TRBV5-1 to TRBJ2-5, with 7 nucleotides matching TRBD1. This CDR3 region has 14 residues. The germline CDR1 and CDR2 sequences are SGHRS and YFSETQ. Germline trimming cut 4 bases from V and 5 bases from J; bases unmatched to any gene: 8. The DNA of the CDR3 is TGCGCCAGCAGCCAGGGACAGCCCACGGAGACCCAGTACTTC. Protein product: CASSQGQPTETQYF.

The chain carries TRBV23-1 and TRBJ2-1; 10 bases agree with TRBD2. TRBV23-1 is filed as an ORF, its function uncertain. This CDR3 comprises 20 residues. Losses at the gene ends were 2 bases for V and 1 base for J; bases not matched to a gene: 14. CDR3 sequence (DNA): TGCGCCAGCAGTCAAAGGGGGCCTAGCGGGAGCGTTAGGTCCTACAATGAGCAGTTCTTC. Encoded protein: CASSQRGPSGSVRSYNEQFF.

V and J are TRBV14 and TRBJ2-1; tentatively, D is TRBD2 (7 bases). Germline V gives CDR1 SGHDN, CDR2 FVKESK. Trimming removed 4 bases from V and 8 bases from J, with 18 bases in between. The CDR3 sequence is 15 residues long. As DNA, the CDR3 is TGTGCCAGCAGCCCCGTTTGGGGGGGCAACGATGAGCAGTTCTTC. Its protein product is CASSPVWGGNDEQFF.

The genes are TRBV5-1 and TRBJ2-1, with 8 bases identical to TRBD2. V was pared by 0 bases and J by 2 bases, with 1 base of the junction left unmatched. This CDR3 is built from 15 residues. Germline V lookup: CDR1 SGHRS, CDR2 YFSETQ. In DNA form, the CDR3 reads TGCGCCAGCAGCTTGGCAGCGGGAGCCTACAATGAGCAGTTCTTC. It codes for CASSLAAGAYNEQFF.

The V call is TRBV5-4, the J call TRBJ2-1; perhaps TRBD2 as D (7 bases). Germline V gene sequence: CDR1 SGHNT, CDR2 YYREEE (reference sequence). Trimming stripped 0 bases from V and 2 bases from J, with 18 bases between. The length of the CDR3 is 18 residues. The DNA for the CDR3 is TGTGCCAGCAGCTTGGCTACTGGTGGGGGGGGGCCCTACAATGAGCAGTTCTTC. As protein: CASSLATGGGGPYNEQFF.

The V gene is TRBV5-6, the J gene TRBJ1-2; D is perhaps TRBD1 (5 bases). Germline CDR1 is SGHDT and CDR2 is YYEEEE. The CDR3 sequence is 14 residues long. Trimming stripped 3 bases from V and 5 bases from J, with 14 bases between. The CDR3 protein is CASSSGHRGYGYTF. The DNA of the CDR3 is TGTGCCAGCAGCTCCGGACACCGCGGTTATGGCTACACCTTC.

J is TRBJ2-5 and V is TRBV11-3, with 7 bases identical to TRBD1. The CDR3 runs 13 residues. CDR1 is SGHNT, CDR2 YENEEA, per germline. V was pared by 5 bases and J by 3 bases, with 3 bases of the junction left unmatched. Written as DNA, the CDR3 is TGTGCCAGCAGCCAGGGACAGAAAGAGACCCAGTACTTC. Protein sequence: CASSQGQKETQYF.

This chain uses TRBV19 with TRBJ2-6; no reliable D call. The CDR3 contains 15 residues. Trimming cost V 3 bases and J 0 bases, with 6 bases left between them. In germline, CDR1 is LNHDA, CDR2 SQIVND (reference sequence). Here the CDR3 reads CASSIVDSGANVLTF. CDR3 bases: TGTGCCAGTAGTATCGTAGACTCTGGGGCCAACGTCCTGACTTTC.

The sample holds one count of this clone. CDR3 nucleotide sequence: TGTGCCAGCAGTTCGACAGGGCAGGCGGGTGAAGCTTTCTTT. Translation gives CASSSTGQAGEAFF. The V call is TRBV6-2 or TRBV6-3, the J call TRBJ1-1, with 7 bases lining up with TRBD1. The CDR3 has 14 amino acids. Per the germline V gene, CDR1 is MNHEY and CDR2 is SVGEGT. J gave up 7 bases and V 4 bases, and 9 bases lay outside the gene matches.

This clone was seen a handful of times. This chain connects TRBV5-1 to TRBJ2-5, with 8 bases that match TRBD2. The CDR3 contains 14 residues. The V and J ends lost 0 bases and 5 bases, in that order; junction bases with no gene match: 3. CDR1 and CDR2 from the germline V gene are SGHRS and YFSETQ. The CDR3, as DNA: TGCGCCAGCAGCTTGGCGGGAGGGAGTGAGACCCAGTACTTC. Amino acids: CASSLAGGSETQYF.

This chain links TRBV3-1 (or the pseudogene TRBV3-2) with TRBJ2-7; 12 nucleotides line up with TRBD2. V dropped 7 bases and J dropped 1; count of bases not matched to a gene: 5. The CDR3 consists of 15 residues. From germline, CDR1 is LGHDT and CDR2 YNNKEL (reference sequence). The CDR3 region is CASTLTSGRSYEQYF. The DNA for the CDR3 is TGTGCCAGCACCCTAACTAGCGGGAGGTCCTACGAGCAGTACTTC.

The chain recombines TRBV7-9 with TRBJ1-1; 7 bases align to TRBD1. The CDR3 length is 16 residues. J lost 3 bases, V lost 7 bases, and 14 bases had no gene match. Germline V gives CDR1 SEHNR, CDR2 FQNEAQ (reference sequence). The CDR3 reads CASTFPTGAGDTEAFF. The DNA of the CDR3 is TGTGCCAGCACCTTTCCTACAGGGGCGGGTGACACTGAAGCTTTCTTT.

The rearrangement uses TRBV6-5 and TRBJ2-7; 8 nucleotides align to TRBD2. V was pared by 7 bases and J by 2 bases, with 10 bases of the junction left unmatched. Germline V gene data show CDR1 as MNHEY and CDR2 as SVGAGI. The CDR3 is 15 residues long. The CDR3 DNA follows: TGTGCCAGCACCACCGGGGGGGCTTCAACCTACGAGCAGTACTTC. Translation: CASTTGGASTYEQYF.

DNA of the CDR3: TGTGCCAGCAGCCCAGACAGGGGGTATGGCTACACCTTC. Its translation: CASSPDRGYGYTF. The chain carries TRBV11-2 and TRBJ1-2; 9 bases fit TRBD1. V lost 5 bases, J lost 5 bases, and 3 bases stayed unmatched. In germline, CDR1 is SGHAT, CDR2 FQNNGV. This CDR3 has 13 amino acids.